This T cell receptor (beta chain) was obtained from a study of blood T cell repertoires in COVID-19. The CDR3 is made up of 14 amino acids. The V gene's germline CDR1 is MDHEN and CDR2 SYDVKM. The V and J ends lost 6 bases and 3 bases respectively, with 14 bases between them. Generated by immunoSEQ multiplex PCR, the TCRdb table keeps only in-frame clones and is missing some. Of about 280,000 clones listed, around 84% are singletons. The chain combines TRBV28 with TRBJ1-2; tentatively, D is TRBD1 (5 bases). Sequencing was performed on PBMCs or T cells enriched from blood (not recorded which). The TCR was taken from a woman in her 50s who had recovered from COVID-19. CDR3 residues: CASSPRGSYYGYTF. CDR3 nucleotide sequence: TGTGCCAGCAGCCCGCGGGGGAGTTACTATGGCTACACCTTC.